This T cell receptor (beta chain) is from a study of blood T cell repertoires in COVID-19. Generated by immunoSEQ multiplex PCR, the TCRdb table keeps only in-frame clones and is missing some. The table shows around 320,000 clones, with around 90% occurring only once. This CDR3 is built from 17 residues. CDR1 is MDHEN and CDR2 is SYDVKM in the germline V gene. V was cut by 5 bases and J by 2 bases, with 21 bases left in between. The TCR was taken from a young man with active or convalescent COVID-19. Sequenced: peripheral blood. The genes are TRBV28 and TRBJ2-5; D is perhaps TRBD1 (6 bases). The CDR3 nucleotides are TGTGCCAGCAGTGATTTCACAGGGTGGACGGCTCAAGAGACCCAGTACTTC. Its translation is CASSDFTGWTAQETQYF.